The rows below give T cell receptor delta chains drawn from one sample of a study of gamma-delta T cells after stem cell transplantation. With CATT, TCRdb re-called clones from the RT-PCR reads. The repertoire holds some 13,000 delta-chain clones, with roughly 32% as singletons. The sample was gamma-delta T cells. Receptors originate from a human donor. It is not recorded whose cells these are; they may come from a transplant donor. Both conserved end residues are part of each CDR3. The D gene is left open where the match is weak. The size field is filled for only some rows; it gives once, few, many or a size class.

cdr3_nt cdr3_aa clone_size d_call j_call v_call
TGTGCTCTTGGGGAAGAGCTTCGTCGCAAAGACGACTCGGGGATCTGCTACACCGATAAACTCATCTTT CALGEELRRKDDSGICYTDKLIF - - TRDJ1 TRDV1
TGTGCCTGTGACACCTTACTGGGGGATCATCGCTCCTGGGACACCCGACAGATGTTTTTC CACDTLLGDHRSWDTRQMFF once TRDD3 TRDJ3 TRDV2
TGTGCCTTAGACACCGGGGGATCGCCTGGTAAACTCATCTTT CALDTGGSPGKLIF few TRDD3 TRDJ1 TRDV3
TGTGCCTGTGACTCTCCTAGCCTCGGGTGGGGGATCAGTTACACCGATAAACTCATCTTT CACDSPSLGWGISYTDKLIF - TRDD3 TRDJ1 TRDV2
TGCGCTCTTGGGGAACTATTTAAAGACAGACTGGGGGATAGTCCCTGTATGCTCATCTTT CALGELFKDRLGDSPCMLIF few TRDD3 TRDJ1 TRDV1
TGTGCTCTTGGGGTCTCACTCCGGTACTGGGGGATATCGTACACCGATAAACTCATCTTT CALGVSLRYWGISYTDKLIF - TRDD3 TRDJ1 TRDV1
TGTGCCTGTGCCATCCTTTCCAATGAAGGGATCCTACTCCACGCCGATAAACTCATCTTT CACAILSNEGILLHADKLIF - - TRDJ1 TRDV2
TGTGCTCTTGGGAAAGTCGGATTCGATTACGTACTGGGGGAGACAACCGATAAACTCATCTTT CALGKVGFDYVLGETTDKLIF few TRDD3 TRDJ1 TRDV1
TGTGCCTGTGACTGGGGGAGCTCCTGGGACACCCGACAGATGTTTTTC CACDWGSSWDTRQMFF hyperexpanded TRDD3 TRDJ3 TRDV2
TGTGCCTGTGACACCATGGGGCCCTTCTCCTGGGACACCCGACAGATGTTTTTC CACDTMGPFSWDTRQMFF - - TRDJ3 TRDV2
TGTGCCTTGTACTGGGGGATACCTTTGACAGCACAACTCTTCTTT CALYWGIPLTAQLFF - TRDD3 TRDJ2 TRDV3
TGTGCCTGTGACACCAGTCTGGAACCGTACACCGATAAACTCATCTTT CACDTSLEPYTDKLIF few - TRDJ1 TRDV2
TGTGCCTGTGACGCGCGGGAATGGGGGATACGCCGCTCCTGGGACACCCGACAGATGTTTTTC CACDAREWGIRRSWDTRQMFF few TRDD3 TRDJ3 TRDV2
TGTGCCTGTGACACCGGTGGCTGGGGGATACGCTGGGGCTCCTGGGACACCCGACAGATGTTTTTC CACDTGGWGIRWGSWDTRQMFF - TRDD3 TRDJ3 TRDV2
TGTGCCTGTGACACCGTGGTACTGGGGGATACGCTTTCCTTGGACACCCGACAGATGTTCTTC CACDTVVLGDTLSLDTRQMFF - TRDD3 TRDJ3 TRDV2
TGTGCCTCCCCGGACTTCCCCCTGTACTGGGGATCTTTGACAGCACAACTCTTCTTT CASPDFPLYWGSLTAQLFF - TRDD3 TRDJ2 TRDV3
TGTGCACTTGGGGAAATGGATACCTCCTCCAACTGGGGGAGAACTTTGACAGCACAACTCTTCTTT CALGEMDTSSNWGRTLTAQLFF - TRDD3 TRDJ2 TRDV1